The clone carrying this TCR beta chain has more than one count but fewer than ten. Its antigen is currently unknown. The sample originates from a study of cytomegalovirus exposure and HLA in healthy donors. Study-wide findings and caveats: In a later analysis, parvovirus B19, influenza, CMV and Epstein-Barr virus appeared linked to several top co-occurrence clusters. The authors later found HLA-associated TCR beta chains more clonally expanded than equally common others.

Each of the donors was a healthy bone marrow donor. PCR amplification relied on 60 Vbeta primers (plus 13 Jbeta primers). TCRdb's table, derived via immunoSEQ multiplex PCR, lists solely in-frame clones and lacks some. The sample carries over 70,000 clones, about 73% recorded once. Trimming cost V 4 bases and J 8 bases, with 18 bases left between them. The CDR3 runs to 15 residues. The germline V gene encodes CDR1 SGHRS and CDR2 YFSETQ. The V gene is TRBV5-1, the J gene TRBJ1-4; D gene uncertain. The sample taken for sequencing was PBMCs. This TCR was recovered from a woman aged 45 to 65 in good health and CMV-seropositive. The CDR3 loop is CASSPSEGGREKLFF. CDR3 bases: TGCGCCAGCAGCCCTTCTGAGGGAGGGAGGGAAAAACTGTTTTTT.